The rows below give T cell receptor beta chains drawn from one sample of a study of response to subunit inactivated influenza vaccine. Via MiXCR, TCRdb re-called the RT-PCR reads, giving one row per CDR3 protein. The sample shows around 540,000 distinct CDR3 sequences, 10% to 15% of them seen only once. The material was PBMCs from blood, obtained on the day of vaccination. All receptors derive from a man aged 50 to 59 who received an inactivated influenza vaccine. The CDR3 runs from the conserved cysteine through the conserved F or W. D genes are given only for firm matches. A row's size may be missing; if present it is once, few, many or a size class.

clone_size j_call v_call d_call cdr3_aa cdr3_nt
many TRBJ2-1 TRBV29-1 TRBD2 CSVEPYQREYNEQFF TGCAGCGTTGAACCCTACCAGCGGGAGTACAATGAGCAGTTCTTC
- TRBJ2-7 TRBV5-1 - CASSSLEGNYEQYF TGCGCCAGCAGCTCGCTGGAGGGGAACTACGAGCAGTACTTC
- TRBJ2-5 TRBV11-3 TRBD1 CASSRHGTDQETQYF TGTGCCAGCAGCCGACACGGGACAGACCAAGAGACCCAGTACTTC
many TRBJ2-1 TRBV11-2 - CASSLGPQAPFF TGTGCCAGCAGCTTGGGACCTCAGGCCCCGTTCTTC
- TRBJ2-3 TRBV7-9 - CASSLAQVSTDTQFF TGTGCCAGCAGCTTAGCTCAAGTTAGCACAGATACGCAGTTTTTT
- TRBJ2-2 TRBV5-1 - CASSFSYHTGELFF TGCGCCAGCAGCTTTAGCTATCACACCGGGGAGCTGTTTTTT
- TRBJ1-1 TRBV12-3/TRBV12-4 - CASSFELGREAFF TGTGCCAGCAGTTTCGAGCTGGGACGTGAAGCTTTCTTT
many TRBJ2-5 TRBV5-1 TRBD2 CASSWGLAGVQQETQYF TGCGCCAGCAGCTGGGGACTAGCGGGAGTGCAACAAGAGACCCAGTACTTC
- TRBJ2-6 TRBV6-2/TRBV6-3 - CASSYDSHSGANVLTF TGTGCCAGCAGCTACGACAGCCACTCTGGGGCCAACGTCCTGACTTTC
- TRBJ2-2 TRBV3-1 TRBD2 CASSQDSSGGPGELFF TGTGCCAGCAGCCAAGATTCTAGCGGGGGGCCCGGGGAGCTGTTTTTT
many TRBJ2-1 TRBV7-9 TRBD2 CASSLEGLANNEQFF TGTGCCAGCAGCTTAGAAGGACTAGCTAACAATGAGCAGTTCTTC
- TRBJ2-1 TRBV19 TRBD2 CASSIGTTYNEQFF TGTGCCAGTAGTATTGGGACTACCTACAATGAGCAGTTCTTC
- TRBJ2-7 TRBV20-1 - CSARVRYEQYF TGCAGTGCTCGAGTGAGATACGAGCAGTACTTC
- TRBJ1-5 TRBV6-2/TRBV6-3 TRBD1 CASRPDRAEHSNQPQHF TGTGCCAGCAGACCTGACAGGGCAGAACATAGCAATCAGCCCCAGCATTTT
- TRBJ2-3 TRBV12-3/TRBV12-4 TRBD2 CASSLHSGGTGTQYF TGTGCCAGCAGTCTACATAGCGGGGGCACAGGTACGCAGTATTTT
- TRBJ2-1 TRBV7-6 - CASSRYDTVLNEQFF TGTGCCAGCAGCCGATACGACACGGTCCTCAATGAGCAGTTCTTC
many TRBJ2-5 TRBV7-9 - CASSSRGDALSRETQYF TGTGCCAGCAGTTCTAGGGGGGACGCTCTTTCTCGGGAGACCCAGTACTTC
few TRBJ1-6 TRBV19 - CASTGANSPLHF TGTGCCAGTACAGGGGCCAATTCACCCCTCCACTTT
many TRBJ2-3 TRBV7-9 - CASTKFTDTQYF TGTGCCAGCACCAAATTCACAGATACGCAGTATTTT
many TRBJ2-1 TRBV6-4 TRBD2 CASSPVAGGYNEQFF TGTGCCAGCAGTCCGGTAGCGGGAGGCTACAATGAGCAGTTCTTC
few TRBJ2-7 TRBV6-1 - CASSLRWEQYF TGTGCCAGCAGTCTAAGGTGGGAGCAGTACTTC
many TRBJ2-1 TRBV9 - CASSVVGGLYNEQFF TGTGCCAGCAGCGTAGTCGGCGGACTGTACAATGAGCAGTTCTTC
many TRBJ1-1 TRBV20-1 - CSARGLMNTEAFF TGCAGTGCTAGAGGATTAATGAACACTGAAGCTTTCTTT
many TRBJ2-1 TRBV12-3/TRBV12-4 - CASTPSHLTNEQFF TGTGCCAGCACGCCCTCACACTTGACCAATGAGCAGTTCTTC
few TRBJ1-6 TRBV7-8 - CASSLESGHSPLHF TGTGCCAGCAGCTTGGAGTCAGGGCATTCACCCCTCCACTTT
- TRBJ1-1 TRBV6-1 - CASKRQVLTEAFF TGTGCCAGCAAAAGACAGGTACTAACCGAAGCTTTCTTT
- TRBJ1-5 TRBV7-8 - CASSLMALGPWGNQPQHF TGTGCCAGCAGCTTAATGGCTCTGGGCCCTTGGGGCAATCAGCCCCAGCATTTT
few TRBJ2-1 TRBV6-5 - CASSYHGTDVYNEQFF TGTGCCAGCAGTTATCACGGGACGGACGTATACAATGAGCAGTTCTTC
- TRBJ2-3 TRBV20-1 - CSARQELDTQYF TGCAGTGCTAGGCAGGAGCTAGATACGCAGTATTTT
many TRBJ1-2 TRBV7-2 - CASSLATGSNYGYTF TGTGCCAGCAGCTTAGCAACAGGGTCAAACTATGGCTACACCTTC
few TRBJ2-3 TRBV20-1 TRBD2 CSARDLLASGGASRDTQYF TGCAGTGCTAGAGATCTCTTGGCTAGCGGGGGCGCCAGTAGGGATACGCAGTATTTT
- TRBJ2-1 TRBV24-1 - CATSGADEQFF TGTGCCACCTCCGGGGCGGATGAGCAGTTCTTC
few TRBJ2-7 TRBV20-1 TRBD1 CSALVRQGVREQYF TGCAGTGCTCTAGTTCGACAGGGTGTTCGCGAGCAGTACTTC